These 28 T cell receptor beta chains came from one sample sequenced in a study of blood T cell repertoires in COVID-19. Repertoires were generated with immunoSEQ multiplex PCR, while TCRdb's copy carries only in-frame clones and drops some. There are just under 45,000 clones in the sample; approximately 90% occur only once, and roughly 21% lies in the top ten. The sequenced sample was peripheral blood. All receptors derive from a woman aged 80 or over in a cohort sampled during active or convalescent COVID-19.

This clone was seen more than once but under ten times. The chain couples TRBV6-5 to TRBJ1-2, with 9 bases lining up with TRBD1. The CDR3 totals 15 residues. The J segment lost 2 bases and the V segment lost 6 bases, leaving 7 bases of the junction unmatched. CDR1 and CDR2 from the germline V gene are MNHEY and SVGAGI. The CDR3 here is CASSLSGTGNYGYTF. CDR3 coding DNA: TGTGCCAGCAGCTTATCCGGGACAGGGAACTATGGCTACACCTTC.

This clone was detected a few times. V gene TRBV4-1 combines with J gene TRBJ1-4, with 9 bases fitting TRBD1. V trimming: 5 bases; J trimming: 8 bases; junction bases outside the gene matches: 9. Germline CDR1 and CDR2: MGHRA and YSYEKL. The CDR3 consists of 15 residues. CDR3 loop: CASSEPGQGREKLFF. In DNA form, the CDR3 reads TGCGCCAGCAGCGAACCGGGACAGGGACGGGAAAAACTGTTTTTT.

The V and J genes are TRBV11-2 and TRBJ2-7; TRBD2 is a possible D gene (5 bases). Germline assignment: CDR1 SGHAT and CDR2 FQNNGV. This CDR3 comprises 12 residues. Trimming pared 3 bases from V and 2 bases from J, leaving 5 bases between. The CDR3 is CASSFGTYEQYF. The CDR3 coding sequence is TGTGCCAGCAGCTTCGGGACCTACGAGCAGTACTTC.

The chain employs TRBV6-2 or TRBV6-3 and TRBJ2-7; TRBD2 is a possible D gene (7 bases). This CDR3 has 16 amino acids. V was pared by 4 bases and J by 5 bases, with 21 bases between. Germline CDR1 reads MNHEY; CDR2 reads SVGEGT. The CDR3 region has the DNA TGTGCCAGCAGTTCCCGGGGGGCCCGACGTCCCCACGAGCAGTACTTC. Protein: CASSSRGARRPHEQYF.

The V and J genes are TRBV9 and TRBJ2-3; TRBD2 is a possible D gene (6 bases). V lost 5 bases to trimming and J lost 9 bases, with 16 bases between them. Germline CDR1 reads SGDLS; CDR2 reads YYNGEE. This CDR3 contains 13 residues. The CDR3 reads CASRVRRERTQYF. CDR3 in DNA: TGTGCCAGCAGAGTTCGGCGGGAAAGGACGCAGTATTTT.

This chain connects TRBV7-8 to TRBJ1-5; D is possibly TRBD1 (6 bases). Germline CDR1 and CDR2: SGHVS and FQNEAQ. The CDR3 has 15 residues. Trimming took 5 bases from V and 5 from J, leaving 16 bases between them. The CDR3 is CASSESGVFHQPQHF. CDR3 coding DNA: TGTGCCAGCAGCGAGTCAGGGGTGTTTCATCAGCCCCAGCATTTT.

The CDR3 loop reads CASSSWGQGSEKLFF. Written as DNA, the CDR3 is TGTGCCAGCAGCTCCTGGGGACAGGGGAGTGAAAAACTGTTTTTT. V usage is TRBV5-4 and J usage is TRBJ1-4; the match to TRBD1 covers 10 bases. V trimming: 3 bases; J trimming: 7 bases; junction bases outside the gene matches: 6. Germline values: CDR1 SGHNT, CDR2 YYREEE (reference sequence). The CDR3 runs 15 residues. The full variable domain, with the rest looked up from reference TRBV5-4 and TRBJ1-4, is ETGVTQSPTHLIKTRGQQVTLRCSSQSGHNTVSWYQQALGQGPQFIFQYYREEENGRGNFPPRFSGLQFPNYSSELNVNALELDDSALYLCASSSWGQGSEKLFFGSGTQLSVL.

In its sample, this clone was seen once. This chain connects TRBV2 to TRBJ1-4, with 11 positions matching TRBD1. V was clipped by 6 bases and J by 8 bases; unmatched bases: 5. The CDR3 loop spans 14 amino acids. Looked up from germline, CDR1 is SNHLY and CDR2 is FYNNEI. Here the CDR3 DNA reads TGTGCCAGCAGAGGGGACAGGGGGGAGGAAAAACTGTTTTTT. Protein sequence: CASRGDRGEEKLFF.

The CDR3 region has the DNA TGTGCCTGGAGCTACGGACAGGGACGGTTACTAGAGACCCAGTACTTC. Translated: CAWSYGQGRLLETQYF. The chain has TRBV30 and TRBJ2-5; TRBD1 matches 8 bases. After removal of 3 bases from V and 4 bases from J, the junction contained 13 bases not matched to a gene. The germline gives CDR1 GTSNPN, CDR2 SVGIG (reference sequence). This CDR3 is 16 amino acids long. The full variable domain, in which reference TRBV30 and TRBJ2-5 provide the parts outside the CDR3, is SQTIHQWPATLVQPVGSPLSLECTVEGTSNPNLYWYRQAAGRGLQLLFYSVGIGQISSEVPQNLSASRPQDRQFILSSKKLLLSDSGFYLCAWSYGQGRLLETQYFGPGTRLLVL.

The V and J genes are TRBV2 and TRBJ2-3; 8 nucleotides align to TRBD2. The length of the CDR3 is 13 residues. With V trimmed by 7 bases and J by 4 bases, 4 bases remained unmatched. Germline V gives CDR1 SNHLY, CDR2 FYNNEI. Here the CDR3 reads CASNPRGADTQYF. CDR3 sequence (DNA): TGTGCCAGCAATCCGCGGGGGGCAGATACGCAGTATTTT.

The V call is TRBV10-3, the J call TRBJ1-2, with 7 bases that match TRBD1. The CDR3 extends over 14 amino acids. CDR1 is ENHRY, CDR2 SYGVKD, per germline. Trimming at V came to 3 bases and at J to 5 bases, leaving 6 bases not matched to a gene. In nucleotides, the CDR3 is TGTGCCATCAGTGAAGGACAGGAGCTATATGGCTACACCTTC. Protein product: CAISEGQELYGYTF.

In this sample, this clone turned up a few times. This sequence joins TRBV5-1 and TRBJ2-5; possible D gene TRBD1, 5 bases. Trimming stripped 7 bases from V and 4 bases from J, with 17 bases between. The CDR3 is 14 residues long. Germline V gene lookup returns CDR1 SGHRS and CDR2 YFSETQ. CDR3 in DNA: TGCGCCAGCTCCTCCACTCCAGGGCTAGAGACCCAGTACTTC. As protein: CASSSTPGLETQYF.

In this sample, this clone turned up once. As DNA, the CDR3 is TGTGCCAGCAGCCAATCCGGGACTAGCGGTTCGAGCTCCTACGAGCAGTACTTC. It specifies CASSQSGTSGSSSYEQYF. This rearrangement joins TRBV3-1 (or the pseudogene TRBV3-2) to TRBJ2-7, with TRBD2 matching over 11 bases. The CDR3 sequence is 18 residues long. CDR1 is LGHDT, CDR2 YNNKEL, per germline (reference sequence). V shed 2 bases and J 0 bases; nucleotides not matched to a gene: 9.

The chain combines TRBV5-6 with TRBJ1-2; D gene uncertain. The CDR3 length is 13 residues. Germline V lookup: CDR1 SGHDT, CDR2 YYEEEE. V dropped 4 bases and J dropped 4 bases, with 11 bases sitting between them. CDR3 sequence: CASSPEGRYGYTF. CDR3 DNA sequence: TGTGCCAGCAGCCCGGAGGGTCGCTATGGCTACACCTTC.

The chain couples TRBV18 to TRBJ1-1; the D gene is possibly TRBD1 (5 bases). Germline CDR1 KGHSH, CDR2 LQKENI. Trimming cost V 3 bases and J 1 base, with 9 bases left between them. The CDR3 covers 14 residues. Here the CDR3 reads CASSPGGGNTEAFF. The CDR3 DNA follows: TGTGCCAGCTCACCGGGCGGGGGGAACACTGAAGCTTTCTTT.

The gene calls are TRBV30 and TRBJ1-2, with 8 bases lining up with TRBD1. This CDR3 spans 13 amino acids. CDR1 GTSNPN and CDR2 SVGIG come from the germline V gene (reference sequence). The V and J ends lost 5 bases and 8 bases, in that order; junction bases with no gene match: 10. CDR3 sequence (DNA): TGTGCCTGGCAAATCCGGACAGGGAAGGGCTACACCTTC. It is translated as CAWQIRTGKGYTF.

The rearrangement joins TRBV24-1 to TRBJ2-2; 10 bases map to TRBD1. With V trimmed by 4 bases and J by 4 bases, 5 bases remained unmatched. The CDR3 sequence is 16 residues long. The V gene's germline CDR1 is KGHDR and CDR2 SFDVKD. The CDR3 nucleotides read TGTGCCACCAGTGACCGGGACAGGGGTACCACCGGGGAGCTGTTTTTT. Translating gives CATSDRDRGTTGELFF.

In DNA, the CDR3 is TGCGCCAGCAGCCAAGTGCGGGGGGCCCCGGGGACTAATGAAAAACTGTTTTTT. Protein sequence: CASSQVRGAPGTNEKLFF. The chain links TRBV4-1 to TRBJ1-4, with D perhaps TRBD1 (6 bases). The V end was cut by 1 base, the J end by 2 bases, with 17 bases between. CDR3 length: 18 amino acids. The V gene's germline CDR1 is MGHRA and CDR2 YSYEKL.

For the CDR3, the DNA is TGTGCCAGTAGTCTCAACAGGGGTCTCGGGGAGCTGTTTTTT. Its protein is CASSLNRGLGELFF. V and J are TRBV19 and TRBJ2-2; 7 bases fit TRBD1. J lost 7 bases, V lost 5 bases, and 7 bases had no gene match. The CDR3 loop spans 14 amino acids. CDR1 is LNHDA, CDR2 SQIVND, per germline (reference sequence).

The chain has TRBV19 and TRBJ1-4; 9 bases map to TRBD1. V shed 4 bases, J shed 7 bases, and the junction held 7 bases outside the gene matches. The germline CDR1 and CDR2 sequences are LNHDA and SQIVND (reference sequence). The CDR3 loop spans 15 amino acids. Here the CDR3 DNA reads TGTGCCAGTAGTACTAGGACAGGGGTTCGTGAAAAACTGTTTTTT. This codes for CASSTRTGVREKLFF.

The CDR3 region is CASSSPRDRGLYEQYF. The DNA of the CDR3 is TGCGCCAGCAGCTCGCCCCGGGACAGGGGGCTGTACGAGCAGTACTTC. The chain joins TRBV5-1 to TRBJ2-7, with TRBD1 identical over 12 bases. V dropped 3 bases and J dropped 4; count of bases not matched to a gene: 8. The CDR3 length is 16 residues. CDR1 is SGHRS and CDR2 is YFSETQ in the germline V gene.

The chain combines TRBV19 with TRBJ1-3, with no clear D. Germline loops: CDR1 LNHDA, CDR2 SQIVND (reference sequence). V lost 5 bases to trimming and J lost 0 bases, with 11 bases between them. The CDR3 spans 15 residues. The CDR3 sequence: CASSPTVSSGNTIYF. As DNA, the CDR3 is TGTGCCAGTAGTCCAACAGTGAGCTCTGGAAACACCATATATTTT.

This chain connects TRBV12-3 or TRBV12-4 to TRBJ1-6, with TRBD1 identical over 7 bases. The V and J ends lost 2 bases and 10 bases, in that order; junction bases with no gene match: 2. The CDR3 runs to 13 residues. The CDR3 nucleotides read TGTGCCAGCAGTTTACAGGGGGAGTCACCCCTCCACTTT. Its protein product is CASSLQGESPLHF.

The genes are TRBV18 and TRBJ1-2; D perhaps matches TRBD1 (6 bases). Trimming shortened V by 3 bases and J by 8 bases, and 13 bases separated the two germline ends. The CDR3 has 13 residues. CDR1 and CDR2 from the germline V gene are KGHSH and LQKENI. The CDR3 DNA reads as TGTGCCAGCTCACCCCTAGATGGGGGCGGCTACACCTTC. The encoded protein is CASSPLDGGGYTF.

This sequence joins TRBV5-1 and TRBJ1-2, with a tentative D call TRBD1 (6 bases). Germline V CDR1 and CDR2: SGHRS, YFSETQ. V was pared by 4 bases and J by 3 bases, with 10 bases between. The CDR3 totals 13 residues. CDR3 region: CASSRDTYYGYTF. DNA of the CDR3: TGCGCCAGCAGCAGGGACACATACTATGGCTACACCTTC.

The chain combines TRBV5-6 with TRBJ1-2; 8 nucleotides align to TRBD1. The CDR3 extends over 15 amino acids. J lost 7 bases, V lost 0 bases, and 8 bases had no gene match. Per the germline V gene, CDR1 is SGHDT and CDR2 is YYEEEE. In nucleotides, the CDR3 is TGTGCCAGCAGCTTGGGGGGGACAGGCCCCTTTGGCTACACCTTC. Protein: CASSLGGTGPFGYTF.

The J gene is TRBJ2-1, the V gene TRBV5-5; possibly TRBD2 for D (6 bases). CDR3 length equals 15 residues. Germline values: CDR1 SGHKS, CDR2 YYEKEE (reference sequence). The V gene lost 4 bases and the J gene lost 4 bases, with 15 bases spanning the gap. CDR3 sequence: CASSPVRGGYNEQFF. The CDR3 region has the DNA TGTGCCAGCAGCCCGGTAAGGGGAGGATACAATGAGCAGTTCTTC.

The chain couples TRBV10-3 to TRBJ2-1, with 13 positions matching TRBD2. The germline V gene has CDR1 ENHRY and CDR2 SYGVKD. The CDR3 has 15 residues. Trimming cost V 10 bases and J 6 bases; bases outside gene matches: 9. The CDR3 loop is CATGTSGAPPNEQFF. Here the CDR3 DNA reads TGTGCCACCGGGACTAGCGGGGCCCCCCCCAATGAGCAGTTCTTC.